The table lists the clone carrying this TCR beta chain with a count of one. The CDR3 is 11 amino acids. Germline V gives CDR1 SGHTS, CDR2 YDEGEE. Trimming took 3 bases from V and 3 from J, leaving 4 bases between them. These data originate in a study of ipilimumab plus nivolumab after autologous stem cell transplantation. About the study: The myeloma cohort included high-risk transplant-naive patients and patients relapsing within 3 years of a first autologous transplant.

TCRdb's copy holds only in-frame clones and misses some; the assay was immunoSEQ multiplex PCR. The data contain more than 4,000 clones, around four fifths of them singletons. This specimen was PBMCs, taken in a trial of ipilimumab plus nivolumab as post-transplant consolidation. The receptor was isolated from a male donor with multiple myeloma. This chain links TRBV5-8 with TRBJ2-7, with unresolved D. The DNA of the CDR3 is TGTGCCAGCAGCTCCTTCTACGAGCAGTACTTC. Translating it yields CASSSFYEQYF.